The 27 T cell receptor beta chains reported below all come from one sample, sequenced in a study of OX40 agonist ivuxolimab in advanced cancers. To prepare the library, the immunoSEQ multiplex PCR assay was applied. The clones in this table, taken by TCRdb from immuneACCESS, are in-frame only. Not every clone is retained; where verified, under half of the shortfall comes from an unresolved V gene, and the cause of the rest is unknown. The sample data list roughly 80,000 clones, and roughly nine tenths of these were observed just once. Of the sample, roughly 0.72% is held by the ten largest clones. This specimen consisted of CD4+ or CD8+ T cells sorted from blood, obtained in a trial of the OX40 agonist ivuxolimab. These receptors all come from an adult with an advanced solid tumor such as melanoma, head and neck, liver or kidney cancer.

V is TRBV18 and J is TRBJ2-5, with D unclear. V lost 2 bases and J 1 base, leaving 11 bases between the germline ends. CDR3 length: 15 amino acids. The germline V gene encodes CDR1 KGHSH and CDR2 LQKENI. The CDR3 DNA reads TGTGCCAGCTCACCAGGGTCTGGTGCCCAAGAGACCCAGTACTTC. It codes for CASSPGSGAQETQYF.

The CDR3 DNA reads as TGTGCCACACTACATAGCGCCACAGATACGCAGTATTTT. It yields the protein CATLHSATDTQYF. This chain joins TRBV18 and TRBJ2-3, with D possibly matching TRBD2 (5 bases). The CDR3 is 13 residues long. V gave up 10 bases and J gave up 2 bases, with 13 bases separating them. Germline V CDR1 and CDR2: KGHSH, LQKENI.

This clone is a singleton in its sample. This rearrangement joins TRBV5-6 to TRBJ2-3; 14 nucleotides align to TRBD2. The CDR3 length is 14 residues. From germline, CDR1 is SGHDT and CDR2 YYEEEE. V trimming: 6 bases; J trimming: 8 bases; junction bases outside the gene matches: 5. CDR3 nucleotide sequence: TGTGCCAGCACCCGACTAGCGGGAGGGCGTACGCAGTATTTT. Translating it yields CASTRLAGGRTQYF.

The chain uses TRBV9 and TRBJ2-5, with TRBD2 matching over 9 bases. The CDR3 has 16 amino acids. Losses at the gene ends were 0 bases for V and 2 bases for J; bases not matched to a gene: 5. Looked up from germline, CDR1 is SGDLS and CDR2 is YYNGEE. This chain's CDR3 is CASSVGNSGRQETQYF. CDR3 in DNA: TGTGCCAGCAGCGTAGGAAATAGCGGGAGACAAGAGACCCAGTACTTC.

The chain combines TRBV19 with TRBJ2-7; perhaps TRBD1 as D (6 bases). V was clipped by 5 bases and J by 1 base, with 18 bases between them. CDR3 length equals 16 residues. Germline CDR1 reads LNHDA; CDR2 reads SQIVND (reference sequence). DNA of the CDR3: TGTGCCAGTAGTTTGAGGACAGCGATGTCGTCCTACGAGCAGTACTTC. It translates to CASSLRTAMSSYEQYF.

The gene calls are TRBV7-6 and TRBJ1-2; possible D gene TRBD1, 6 bases. Germline V lookup: CDR1 SGHVS, CDR2 FNYEAQ. The CDR3 sequence is 14 residues long. V shed 3 bases and J shed 5 bases, with 13 bases lying between them. The CDR3 DNA follows: TGTGCCAGCAGCTTTACGGGGGCGGGGTATGGCTACACCTTC. It encodes CASSFTGAGYGYTF.

The CDR3: CAWGDEQYF. CDR3 in DNA: TGCGCGTGGGGGGACGAGCAGTACTTC. The rearrangement joins TRBV23-1 to TRBJ2-7; tentatively, D is TRBD2 (6 bases). TRBV23-1 is reported as an ORF; its role is uncertain. The CDR3 covers 9 residues.

This clone occurred once. V usage is TRBV7-2 and J usage is TRBJ2-7, with 7 nucleotides matching TRBD2. From germline, CDR1 is SGHTA and CDR2 FQGNSA. The CDR3 spans 16 residues. After removal of 2 bases from V and 3 bases from J, the junction contained 10 bases not matched to a gene. The CDR3 spells CASSLSRLADLYEQYF. As DNA, the CDR3 is TGTGCCAGCAGCTTAAGCAGGCTAGCGGACCTCTACGAGCAGTACTTC.

This chain uses TRBV5-1 with TRBJ2-3; D ambiguous. The V end lost 1 base, the J end lost 3 bases, and 9 bases lay between the germline ends. In germline, CDR1 is SGHRS, CDR2 YFSETQ. The CDR3 runs 14 residues. The DNA for the CDR3 is TGCGCCAGCAGCTTGTTGGGATCTACAGATACGCAGTATTTT. It is translated as CASSLLGSTDTQYF.

The CDR3 DNA sequence: TGTGCCAGCAGTGAAGTGGTGAGGACTGAAGCTTTCTTT. This translates into CASSEVVRTEAFF. The rearrangement uses TRBV6-1 and TRBJ1-1; D unclear. Between the trimmed V and J ends, which lost 1 base and 5 bases, there was a span of 8 bases. Germline V gene data show CDR1 as MNHNS and CDR2 as SASEGT. The CDR3 covers 13 residues.

V and J are TRBV10-3 and TRBJ1-2; maybe TRBD1 (5 bases). Germline assignment: CDR1 ENHRY and CDR2 SYGVKD. Trimming stripped 3 bases from V and 3 bases from J, with 17 bases between. This CDR3 region has 16 residues. CDR3: CAISEMGRDGYYGYTF. The DNA for the CDR3 is TGTGCCATCAGTGAAATGGGCCGGGACGGGTACTATGGCTACACCTTC.

CDR3 DNA sequence: TGTGCCAGCAGCCTAGGGTCGGAGTACGAGCAGTACTTC. It is translated as CASSLGSEYEQYF. The chain links TRBV7-2 to TRBJ2-7, with D uncertain. V was clipped by 5 bases and J by 4 bases, with 12 bases between them. Germline CDR1 reads SGHTA; CDR2 reads FQGNSA. The CDR3 spans 13 residues.

The chain combines TRBV7-2 with TRBJ2-3; D unresolved. The germline V and J ends were trimmed by 2 bases and 4 bases, with 7 bases remaining between them. This CDR3 comprises 13 residues. Germline CDR1 and CDR2: SGHTA and FQGNSA. CDR3 in DNA: TGTGCCAGCAGCTTAAATTGGGCAGATACGCAGTATTTT. As protein: CASSLNWADTQYF.

This clone was seen ten or more times. The chain is built from TRBV6-4 and TRBJ1-1; D is perhaps TRBD1 (6 bases). V lost 0 bases and J lost 12, with 20 bases in between. There are 15 residues in the CDR3. Germline CDR1 is MRHNA and CDR2 is SNTAGT. CDR3 sequence: CASSDSFLNQDRTFF. The CDR3 nucleotides are TGTGCCAGCAGTGACTCTTTCTTGAACCAGGACAGAACTTTCTTT.

The V and J genes are TRBV7-9 and TRBJ2-5, with D unclear. The CDR3 extends over 14 amino acids. Per the germline V gene, CDR1 is SEHNR and CDR2 is FQNEAQ (reference sequence). Trimming pared 2 bases from V and 1 base from J, leaving 8 bases between. The CDR3 DNA reads TGTGCCAGCAGCTTACTCGATCCCCAAGAGACCCAGTACTTC. Amino acids: CASSLLDPQETQYF.

The CDR3 nucleotides are TGCGCCAGCAGCCAAAGACAAGAAAAACTGTTTTTT. It specifies CASSQRQEKLFF. The chain recombines TRBV4-1 with TRBJ1-4; D uncertain. Between the trimmed V and J ends, which lost 2 bases and 8 bases, there was a span of 6 bases. Per the germline V gene, CDR1 is MGHRA and CDR2 is YSYEKL. The CDR3 runs to 12 residues.

V is TRBV7-2 and J is TRBJ2-2, with D perhaps matching TRBD1 (6 bases). The CDR3 consists of 13 residues. Between the trimmed V and J ends, which lost 5 bases and 7 bases, there was a span of 11 bases. Germline V gives CDR1 SGHTA, CDR2 FQGNSA. The CDR3 protein is CASSRQGRGELFF. The CDR3 nucleotides are TGTGCCAGCAGCCGGCAGGGGCGCGGGGAGCTGTTTTTT.

The chain employs TRBV7-9 and TRBJ2-7; unclear D gene. Germline CDR1 is SEHNR and CDR2 is FQNEAQ (reference sequence). V was clipped by 1 base and J by 12 bases, with 13 bases between them. The CDR3 is 12 amino acids. The CDR3 is CASSLDTGLRYF. CDR3 coding DNA: TGTGCCAGCAGCTTAGACACCGGGTTGCGGTACTTC.

This clone came up once. The chain employs TRBV15 and TRBJ2-7, with D possibly being TRBD1 or TRBD2 (6 bases each). The ends were cut back, 5 bases at V and 5 bases at J, with 13 bases in the middle. The V gene's germline CDR1 is LNHNV and CDR2 YYDKDF (reference sequence). The CDR3 totals 13 residues. DNA of the CDR3: TGTGCCACCAGCGCGATGGAGGGGGACGAGCAGTACTTC. The encoded protein is CATSAMEGDEQYF.

The CDR3 loop is CASTWTGVPDTQYF. The CDR3 DNA reads TGTGCCAGTACCTGGACAGGGGTTCCAGATACGCAGTATTTT. This chain connects TRBV5-6 to TRBJ2-3, with 9 bases matching TRBD1. The CDR3 totals 14 residues. With 8 bases clipped from V and 4 bases from J, the junction kept 8 bases outside the gene matches. CDR1 is SGHDT and CDR2 is YYEEEE in the germline V gene.

The chain has TRBV15 and TRBJ2-1; 9 nucleotides agree with TRBD2. Per germline, CDR1 LNHNV and CDR2 YYDKDF (reference sequence). The CDR3 length is 15 residues. Unmatched junction bases numbered 6, after V lost 1 base and J lost 8 bases. The CDR3 protein is CATSRGSGRSDEQFF. The CDR3 DNA is TGTGCCACCAGCAGAGGTAGCGGGAGATCGGATGAGCAGTTCTTC.

V usage is TRBV5-6 and J usage is TRBJ2-4, with D possibly TRBD1 on 5 matching bases. The CDR3 is 16 residues long. The V end was cut by 1 base, the J end by 5 bases, with 16 bases between. The germline gives CDR1 SGHDT, CDR2 YYEEEE. The CDR3 sequence: CASSLYRQSIENIQYF. CDR3 nucleotide sequence: TGTGCCAGCAGCTTGTATAGACAGTCTATAGAAAACATTCAGTACTTC.

The chain uses TRBV6-6 and TRBJ1-3; 7 bases match TRBD1. Germline assignment: CDR1 MNHNY and CDR2 SVGAGI (reference sequence). The J segment lost 0 bases and the V segment lost 6 bases, leaving 5 bases of the junction unmatched. The CDR3 runs 15 residues. The CDR3 DNA is TGTGCCAGCAGACCGGGACAGAGCTCTGGAAACACCATATATTTT. Its translation is CASRPGQSSGNTIYF.

The chain links TRBV4-2 to TRBJ2-7; 8 nucleotides align to TRBD2. CDR3 length: 16 residues. Germline CDR1 LGHNA, CDR2 YNFKEQ. The J segment lost 3 bases and the V segment lost 1 base, leaving 8 bases of the junction unmatched. The CDR3 sequence: CASSQVAGGASYEQYF. The DNA for the CDR3 is TGTGCCAGCAGCCAAGTCGCGGGAGGAGCCAGCTACGAGCAGTACTTC.

J is TRBJ2-5 and V is TRBV7-2; D possibly corresponds to TRBD2 (5 bases). Per the germline V gene, CDR1 is SGHTA and CDR2 is FQGNSA. CDR3 length: 14 residues. The V and J ends lost 4 bases and 2 bases respectively, with 11 bases between them. CDR3 bases: TGTGCCAGCAGCTCCTTTAGCGAGCAAGAGACCCAGTACTTC. Encoded protein: CASSSFSEQETQYF.

Only a few counts were recorded for this clone. The rearrangement uses TRBV5-5 and TRBJ1-4; maybe TRBD1 (6 bases). Germline loops: CDR1 SGHKS, CDR2 YYEKEE (reference sequence). Trimming stripped 0 bases from V and 7 bases from J, with 13 bases between. The CDR3 covers 15 residues. The CDR3 loop is CASSLEGTPGEKLFF. For the CDR3, the DNA is TGTGCCAGCAGCTTGGAGGGGACACCTGGTGAAAAACTGTTTTTT.

The V call is TRBV4-3, the J call TRBJ1-1; possibly TRBD1 for D (5 bases). Germline V gene data show CDR1 as LGHNA and CDR2 as YSLEER. V was clipped by 4 bases and J by 3 bases, with 12 bases between them. The CDR3 has 14 residues. The CDR3 DNA reads as TGCGCCAGCAGCCGAGCTGGGGCGGACACTGAAGCTTTCTTT. Translated: CASSRAGADTEAFF.